This TCR beta chain was captured by sequencing in a study of shared clonotypes between healthy human individuals (dated by TCRdb to the early 2020s). For the study in its entirety: The cohort included three men and a couple of women between 18 and 49 years of age. To estimate repertoire size and how much clonotypes are shared between individuals, the study performed deep sequencing of blood TCR repertoires from roughly five healthy adults. Each donor's leukapheresis produced roughly between about 0.8 and 10 billion PBMCs. To increase sequencing depth and limit assay-specific biases, different laboratories used diverse techniques to prepare libraries and sequence TCR repertoires. For each donor, CD4 naive and CD4 memory were each run on three plates, CD8 naive on two plates, and CD8 memory on one plate. What the work shows at the level of the full study, not this receptor alone: Even with the large sequencing depth, rarefaction of the sorted-subset datasets indicated that sequencing was incomplete. Across four donors, 4.5% to 6.5% of naive CD4, roughly 3.3% of naive CD8, under 2.5% of memory CD4, and roughly 0.4% of memory CD8 clonotypes were shared. Sampling was limited to blood, and TCR repertoires in tissue likely differ from TCR repertoires in blood. The small number of donors limited the genetic and exposure-history diversity represented. Clonotypes shared by all four sorted-subset donors showed higher generation probabilities than non-shared clonotypes. Based on pairwise subsampling, the degree of clonotype sharing among donors was expected to be affected by sequencing depth. Naive subsets generally had larger estimated clonotype richness than memory subsets did.

The donors were healthy, HIV-negative adults with no recently reported acute infections or vaccinations. Every donor was a Caucasian adult living in Nashville, Tennessee, USA. CD4+ T cells were enriched through magnetic negative selection, after which naive cells were positively selected on CD45RA and the remaining negative fraction served as the memory subset. Blood was collected by leukapheresis, and PBMCs were isolated by Ficoll-Histopaque density gradient centrifugation and then cryopreserved in liquid nitrogen vapor phase. Analytical flow cytometry was used to check the purity and quantity of every magnetically sorted T cell population. Each sorted fraction had its genomic DNA isolated and then quantified by UV absorbance on a Nanodrop 2000c. CDR3 length: 19 amino acids, cysteine to phenylalanine. This entry keeps only the CDR3 DNA: 57 bases, framed from base 1. V trim: 4 bases; J trim: 5 bases; unmatched bases: 14. CDR1 and CDR2 (LGHNA, YSLEER) derive from the germline V gene.

Details on this clone: Its antigen remains unidentified. The input lacks base qualities; no much larger clone sits a single base away.

Using the deep immunoSEQ assay, multiplex PCR amplified TCR CDR3 regions from genomic DNA. Extracted genomic DNA from each cell subset was distributed evenly across all wells of several immunoSEQ 96-well plates, and each plate was treated as a replicate. For sorted subsets, each replicate PCR was loaded with approximately 0.2 ug genomic DNA, equivalent to about 30,000 T cell genomes. The purified libraries were quantified using a Qubit 3.0 fluorometer, sized with a Bioanalyzer 2100, and then quantified again using the KAPA Library Quantification kit. Every immunoSEQ 96-well plate was sequenced on a dedicated single-read 150-cycle Illumina NextSeq 550 flow cell. Per the authors' processing: Because only junctional sequences without quality scores were contained in the immunoSEQ output, filtering matching that applied to full-length reads could not be performed. Sequences were annotated with PyIR, a Python wrapper for IgBLAST v1.9, using IMGT germline references to assign V/J genes and CDR3. Reads with weak V/J assignments (E-value above 1e-6), missing CDR3, stop codons, out-of-frame junctions, or ambiguous translated residues were removed. V3J clonotypes were defined as sequences sharing an identical inferred V gene, J gene, and CDR3 amino acid sequence. To compute the percentage overlap between repertoires, the number of shared unique clonotypes was divided by the size of the smaller repertoire. Repertoire richness was assessed with RTK rarefaction, the Chao1 estimator, and Recon v2.1 estimates of unobserved clonotypes. For all TCRbeta clonotypes obtained by the gDNA method from a few donors, generation probabilities were computed with OLGA. TCRdb took over this immuneACCESS table, retaining in-frame rearrangements with V and J assigned. Such tables are incomplete; in checked studies, under half of the missing clones stem from an unresolved V gene, and the remainder is unexplained. V and J calls and clone size are those listed in that table; D and trimming were worked out from the DNA. This sample holds 2,500,000 or so clones; roughly nine tenths were observed only once. The ten biggest clones cover roughly 0.15% of the sample.

This receptor chain uses TRBV4-3 and TRBJ2-5, with 15 bases matching TRBD2. Sequenced input: naive CD4+ T cells sorted from blood. Per the publication, the cell subset or site label means: CD45RA+ positively selected. The source of this sequence is a young man in good health. CDR3 region: CASSRRLGLAGGLDETQYF. The nucleotide sequence is TGCGCCAGCAGCCGGCGACTAGGACTAGCGGGAGGGTTGGATGAGACCCAGTACTTC.